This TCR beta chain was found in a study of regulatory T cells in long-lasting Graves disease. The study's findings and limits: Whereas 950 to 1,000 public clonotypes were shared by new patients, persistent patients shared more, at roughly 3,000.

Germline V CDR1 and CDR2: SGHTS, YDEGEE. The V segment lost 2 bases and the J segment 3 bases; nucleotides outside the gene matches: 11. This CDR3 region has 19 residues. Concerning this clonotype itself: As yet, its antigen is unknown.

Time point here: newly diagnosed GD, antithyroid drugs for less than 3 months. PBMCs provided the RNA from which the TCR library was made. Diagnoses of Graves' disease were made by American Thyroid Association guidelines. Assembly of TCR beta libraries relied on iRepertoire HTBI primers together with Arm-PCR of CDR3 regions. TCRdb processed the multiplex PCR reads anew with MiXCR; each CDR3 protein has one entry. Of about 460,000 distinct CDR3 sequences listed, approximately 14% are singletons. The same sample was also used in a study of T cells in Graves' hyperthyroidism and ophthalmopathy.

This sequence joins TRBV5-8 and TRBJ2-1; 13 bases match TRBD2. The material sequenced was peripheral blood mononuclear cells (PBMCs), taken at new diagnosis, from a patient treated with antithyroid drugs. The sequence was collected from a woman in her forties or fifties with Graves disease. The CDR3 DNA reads TGTGCCAGCAGCTTACGACCTGGACTAGCGGGAGTTCACTACAATGAGCAGTTCTTC. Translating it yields CASSLRPGLAGVHYNEQFF.